This T cell receptor beta chain is from a study of response to subunit inactivated influenza vaccine. This clonotype was detected many times. Its antigen remains unidentified. Findings of the study overall: That few new T cells are recruited by each seasonal influenza vaccination was the authors' suggestion.

Germline loops: CDR1 SGHRS, CDR2 YFSETQ. The V and J ends lost 6 bases and 0 bases respectively, with 7 bases between them. The length of the CDR3 is 14 residues. MiXCR, applied by TCRdb to the RT-PCR reads, yields one record per CDR3 protein. The sample carries about 160,000 distinct CDR3 sequences, approximately 11% recorded once. The chain has TRBV5-1 and TRBJ2-6; no clear D gene. The receptor's source is a man aged 45 to 65 who received an inactivated influenza vaccine. The sample in question was non-naive T cells sorted from PBMCs, obtained more than 35 days after vaccination. The CDR3 DNA follows: TGCGCCAGCACCGGAGACTCTGGGGCCAACGTCCTGACTTTC. It translates to CASTGDSGANVLTF.